This TCR beta chain was sequenced during a study of blood T cell repertoires in COVID-19. Study-level information: From the United States, Italy and Spain came samples of acute and convalescent COVID-19. The analysed material was cDNA or gDNA that came from T cells, B-cell-depleted T cells, or PBMCs.

Authors' processing steps: Reference gene primer amplification gave estimated nucleated cell counts. Using immunoSEQ multiplex PCR, the repertoire was profiled, and TCRdb retains in-frame clones only, with some absent. The V and J calls and clone size were taken over from that table, and D and trimming were inferred from the DNA. The sample contains 87,000 or so clones, over 75% of which appear only once. Sequenced sample: peripheral blood. The source is a woman of 80 years or more with active or convalescent COVID-19.

CDR3 in amino acids: CASSPKQGMGYTF. The DNA for the CDR3 is TGTGCCAGCAGCCCCAAACAGGGTATGGGCTACACCTTC. The J gene is TRBJ1-2, the V gene TRBV2, with a possible D match to TRBD1 (6 bases). The V end lost 6 bases, the J end lost 8 bases, and 16 bases lay between the germline ends. Germline V gene data show CDR1 as SNHLY and CDR2 as FYNNEI. The CDR3 loop spans 13 amino acids.